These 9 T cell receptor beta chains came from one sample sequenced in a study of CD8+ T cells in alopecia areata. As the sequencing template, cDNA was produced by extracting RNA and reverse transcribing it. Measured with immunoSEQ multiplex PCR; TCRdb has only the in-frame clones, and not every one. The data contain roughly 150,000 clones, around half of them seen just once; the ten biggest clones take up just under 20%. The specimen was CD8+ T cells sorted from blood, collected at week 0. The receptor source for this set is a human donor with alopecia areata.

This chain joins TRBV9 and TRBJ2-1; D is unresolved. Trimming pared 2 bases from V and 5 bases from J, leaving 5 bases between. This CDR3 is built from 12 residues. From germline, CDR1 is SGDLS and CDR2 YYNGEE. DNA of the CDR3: TGTGCCAGCAGCGTTAGTGACAATGAGCAGTTCTTC. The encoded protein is CASSVSDNEQFF.

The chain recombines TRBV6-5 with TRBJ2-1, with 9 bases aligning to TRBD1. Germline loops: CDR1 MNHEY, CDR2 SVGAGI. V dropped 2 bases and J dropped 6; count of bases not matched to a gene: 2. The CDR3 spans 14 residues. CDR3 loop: CASSYTDRGNEQFF. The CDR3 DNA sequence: TGTGCCAGCAGTTACACGGACAGGGGCAATGAGCAGTTCTTC.

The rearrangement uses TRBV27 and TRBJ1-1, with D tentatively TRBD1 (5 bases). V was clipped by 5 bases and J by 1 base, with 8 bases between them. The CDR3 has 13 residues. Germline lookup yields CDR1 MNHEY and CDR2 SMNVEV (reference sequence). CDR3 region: CASSLGTNTEAFF. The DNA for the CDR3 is TGTGCCAGCAGTCTAGGGACGAACACTGAAGCTTTCTTT.

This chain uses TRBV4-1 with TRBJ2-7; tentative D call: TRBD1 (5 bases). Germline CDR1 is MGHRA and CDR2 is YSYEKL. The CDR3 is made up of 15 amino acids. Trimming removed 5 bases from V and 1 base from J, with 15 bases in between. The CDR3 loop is CASSSQASGSYEQYF. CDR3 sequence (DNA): TGCGCCAGCAGCTCACAGGCCTCCGGGTCCTACGAGCAGTACTTC.

In DNA form, the CDR3 reads TGTGCCAGCAGTGATACTAGCGGGGTCTACGAGCAGTACTTC. It specifies CASSDTSGVYEQYF. The V call is TRBV7-9, the J call TRBJ2-7, with 10 bases identical to TRBD2. CDR3 length equals 14 residues. The V gene end was trimmed by 6 bases and the J gene end by 3 bases; junction bases not matched to a gene: 5. Germline V gene lookup returns CDR1 SEHNR and CDR2 FQNEAQ (reference sequence).

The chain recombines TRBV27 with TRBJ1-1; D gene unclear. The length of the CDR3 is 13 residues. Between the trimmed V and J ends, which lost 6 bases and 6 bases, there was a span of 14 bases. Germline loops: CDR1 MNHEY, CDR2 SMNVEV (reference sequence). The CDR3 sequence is CASSRLGSPEAFF. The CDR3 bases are TGTGCCAGCAGCCGGCTTGGGTCACCTGAAGCTTTCTTT.

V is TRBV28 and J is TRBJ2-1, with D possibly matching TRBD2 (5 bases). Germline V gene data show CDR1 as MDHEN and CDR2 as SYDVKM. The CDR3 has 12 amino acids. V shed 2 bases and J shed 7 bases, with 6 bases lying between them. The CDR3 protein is CASSLEGNEQFF. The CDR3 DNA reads TGTGCCAGCAGTTTAGAGGGAAATGAGCAGTTCTTC.

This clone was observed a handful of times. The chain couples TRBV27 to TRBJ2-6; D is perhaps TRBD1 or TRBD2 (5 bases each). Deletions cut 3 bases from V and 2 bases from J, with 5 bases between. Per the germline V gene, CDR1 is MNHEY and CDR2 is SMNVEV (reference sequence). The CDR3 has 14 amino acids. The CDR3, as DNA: TGTGCCAGCAGTTTGGGGGCTGGGGCCAACGTCCTGACTTTC. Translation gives CASSLGAGANVLTF.

This CDR3 is CAWSVGFGELFF. CDR3 coding DNA: TGTGCCTGGAGTGTGGGGTTCGGGGAGCTGTTTTTT. This rearrangement joins TRBV30 to TRBJ2-2, with D hard to call. Germline V gene data show CDR1 as GTSNPN and CDR2 as SVGIG (reference sequence). This CDR3 is 12 amino acids long. The ends were cut back, 0 bases at V and 7 bases at J, with 6 bases in the middle.